These T cell receptor beta chains were read from a single sample in a study of blood T cell repertoires in COVID-19. The data were produced by immunoSEQ multiplex PCR, yet TCRdb's version contains in-frame clones alone and is incomplete. Counted here are about 69,000 clones, approximately 86% occurring once; the ten biggest clones make up approximately 16%. The sample consisted of peripheral blood. These receptors were collected from a man aged 40-50 years with COVID-19, enrolled during active disease. The CDR3 runs from the conserved cysteine through the conserved F or W. The D gene is left open where the match is weak. Only some rows state a clone size, as once, few, many or a class for expanded clones.

clone_size,v_call,j_call,d_call,cdr3_aa,cdr3_nt
NA,TRBV2,TRBJ2-3,NA,CASRETISSNLNIRDTIF,TGTGCCAGCAGAGAAACAATTTCCTCTAACTTGAACATCCGGGACACGATTTTT
NA,TRBV10-3,TRBJ1-5,TRBD1,CAISEGQGGQPQHF,TGTGCCATCAGTGAGGGGCAGGGGGGCCAGCCCCAGCATTTT
NA,TRBV29-1,TRBJ1-1,NA,CSSWGVNTEAFF,TGCAGCTCCTGGGGGGTGAACACTGAAGCTTTCTTT
NA,TRBV29-1,TRBJ1-1,NA,CSVTQGWGNTEAFF,TGCAGCGTAACACAGGGCTGGGGGAACACTGAAGCTTTCTTT
once,TRBV10-2,TRBJ1-1,NA,CASSEPGMNTEAFF,TGCGCCAGCAGTGAACCAGGCATGAACACTGAAGCTTTCTTT
NA,TRBV11-2,TRBJ2-7,NA,CASSLGPPSYEQYF,TGTGCCAGCAGCTTAGGGCCCCCCAGCTACGAGCAGTACTTC
NA,TRBV5-1,TRBJ2-5,NA,CASRLAGEETQYF,TGCGCCAGCAGGCTGGCAGGGGAAGAGACCCAGTACTTC
NA,TRBV14,TRBJ1-6,NA,CASSQAQINSPLHF,TGTGCCAGCAGCCAAGCACAAATTAATTCACCCCTCCACTTT
NA,TRBV6-2/TRBV6-3,TRBJ2-5,TRBD1,CASSHRQGGETQYF,TGTGCCAGCAGTCACCGACAGGGGGGGGAGACCCAGTACTTC
NA,TRBV16,TRBJ1-2,NA,CASSQRFDGVGGYTF,TGTGCCAGCAGCCAAAGATTTGACGGGGTAGGTGGCTACACCTTC
NA,TRBV30,TRBJ1-4,NA,CAWSLGEKLFF,TGTGCCTGGAGTTTGGGCGAAAAACTGTTTTTT
NA,TRBV27,TRBJ2-7,NA,CASSGTGNIYEQYF,TGTGCCAGCAGTGGAACAGGGAATATCTACGAGCAGTACTTC
once,TRBV5-1,TRBJ1-1,NA,CASRISGTTEAFF,TGCGCCAGCAGAATCTCCGGGACTACTGAAGCTTTCTTT
NA,TRBV13,TRBJ1-1,NA,CASSFQGLVNTEAFF,TGTGCCAGCAGCTTTCAGGGACTGGTGAACACTGAAGCTTTCTTT
NA,TRBV5-1,TRBJ1-4,NA,CASSAGTVATNEKLFF,TGCGCCAGCAGCGCAGGGACTGTCGCAACTAATGAAAAACTGTTTTTT
NA,TRBV7-2,TRBJ2-3,TRBD2,CASSFVAGGLADTQYF,TGTGCCAGCAGCTTTGTCGCGGGGGGCTTGGCAGATACGCAGTATTTT
NA,TRBV5-4,TRBJ2-5,TRBD1,CASRPGQGKWETQYF,TGTGCCAGCAGACCCGGACAGGGGAAGTGGGAGACCCAGTACTTC
NA,TRBV7-2,TRBJ2-4,NA,CASSRQGSKNIQYF,TGTGCCAGCAGCCGTCAGGGATCCAAAAACATTCAGTACTTC
NA,TRBV10-3,TRBJ1-2,NA,CAISEGDLGGGYTF,TGTGCCATCAGTGAAGGGGACCTGGGGGGTGGCTACACCTTC
NA,TRBV3-1/TRBV3-2,TRBJ1-2,NA,CASSQEPGASGYTF,TGTGCCAGCAGCCAAGAGCCTGGGGCAAGTGGCTACACCTTC
NA,TRBV10-3,TRBJ2-1,TRBD2,CAIRTVGDYSNEQFF,TGTGCCATCAGAACAGTGGGGGACTATAGCAATGAGCAGTTCTTC
NA,TRBV12-3/TRBV12-4,TRBJ1-3,TRBD1,CASKQGAGNTIYF,TGTGCCAGCAAACAGGGGGCAGGAAACACCATATATTTT
NA,TRBV4-1,TRBJ2-7,NA,CASSQDRDTDYEQYF,TGCGCCAGCAGCCAAGATCGGGACACGGACTACGAGCAGTACTTC
NA,TRBV7-2,TRBJ2-4,TRBD1,CASSLSFTGAGNIQYF,TGTGCCAGCAGCTTAAGCTTTACAGGGGCGGGAAACATTCAGTACTTC
NA,TRBV5-1,TRBJ2-3,TRBD1,CASSPGQGDTDTQYF,TGCGCCAGCAGCCCGGGACAGGGGGACACAGATACGCAGTATTTT
NA,TRBV18,TRBJ1-1,NA,CASSPQAVGNTEAFF,TGTGCCAGCTCACCACAGGCGGTGGGTAACACTGAAGCTTTCTTT